The 24 T cell receptor beta chains in this list originate from one sample, sequenced in a study of shared clonotypes between healthy human individuals. Assay used: immunoSEQ multiplex PCR; TCRdb lists only in-frame clones, some missing. Of more than 90,000 clones in the sample, about two thirds were seen once. Sequenced: memory CD8+ T cells sorted from blood. Subset denoted: CD45RO+ cells pooled with CCR7-negative TemRA cells. These receptors all stem from a man aged 25 to 40 in good health.

V is TRBV7-2 and J is TRBJ2-7; 8 bases align to TRBD2. The J segment lost 7 bases and the V segment lost 2 bases, leaving 7 bases of the junction unmatched. The germline V gene encodes CDR1 SGHTA and CDR2 FQGNSA. The CDR3 totals 14 residues. CDR3 in DNA: TGTGCCAGCAGCTTAACCGTGGGACTAGGTGAGCAGTACTTC. Translating it yields CASSLTVGLGEQYF.

The chain recombines TRBV14 with TRBJ2-7; D gene ambiguous. CDR1 is SGHDN, CDR2 FVKESK, per germline. The CDR3 extends over 16 amino acids. The V end lost 0 bases, the J end lost 3 bases, and 15 bases lay between the germline ends. CDR3: CASSQETQGLYYEQYF. The CDR3, as DNA: TGTGCCAGCAGCCAAGAGACCCAAGGCCTTTACTACGAGCAGTACTTC.

Here the CDR3 DNA reads TGTGCCAGCAGCTCGATAGCGGGAGGGCCTCCGTACGAGCAGTACTTC. Protein: CASSSIAGGPPYEQYF. The genes are TRBV11-2 and TRBJ2-7, with 11 bases identical to TRBD2. Germline V CDR1 and CDR2: SGHAT, FQNNGV. The CDR3 spans 16 residues. After removal of 4 bases from V and 4 bases from J, the junction contained 9 bases not matched to a gene.

The chain uses TRBV28 and TRBJ2-6, with TRBD2 matching over 9 bases. CDR1 is MDHEN, CDR2 SYDVKM, per germline. This CDR3 has 16 residues. With V trimmed by 11 bases and J by 0 bases, 8 bases remained unmatched. CDR3 protein: CAGGGGEVSGANVLTF. In DNA, the CDR3 is TGTGCCGGCGGCGGGGGGGAAGTCTCTGGGGCCAACGTCCTGACTTTC.

The chain couples TRBV5-1 to TRBJ1-1; TRBD1 aligns across 10 bases. CDR1 is SGHRS and CDR2 is YFSETQ in the germline V gene. The V gene end was trimmed by 1 base and the J gene end by 3 bases; junction bases not matched to a gene: 9. The CDR3 is made up of 17 amino acids. The CDR3 DNA sequence: TGCGCCAGCAGCTTGCGGTTAAGGGGGACAGGGGACACTGAAGCTTTCTTT. It is translated as CASSLRLRGTGDTEAFF.

The chain has TRBV4-1 and TRBJ2-3, with D possibly being TRBD2 (6 bases). Trimming shortened V by 4 bases and J by 1 base, and 12 bases separated the two germline ends. CDR3 length: 15 amino acids. CDR1 is MGHRA, CDR2 YSYEKL, per germline. CDR3 sequence: CASSRPGAGTDTQYF. The CDR3 DNA sequence: TGCGCCAGCAGCCGTCCGGGAGCGGGCACAGATACGCAGTATTTT.

The chain employs TRBV2 and TRBJ1-2; 10 bases match TRBD1. The CDR3 is 15 residues long. The germline gives CDR1 SNHLY, CDR2 FYNNEI. V shed 4 bases, J shed 3 bases, and the junction held 5 bases outside the gene matches. The DNA for the CDR3 is TGTGCCAGCAGTGGGGGACAGGGGTCTTACTATGGCTACACCTTC. Amino acids: CASSGGQGSYYGYTF.

The V call is TRBV4-3, the J call TRBJ2-5; the match to TRBD2 covers 7 bases. The CDR3 runs 14 residues. Trimming took 3 bases from V and 3 from J; bases not matched to a gene: 4. The germline V gene has CDR1 LGHNA and CDR2 YSLEER. The CDR3 here is CASSHLSGEETQYF. The CDR3 coding sequence is TGCGCCAGCAGCCACCTCAGCGGGGAAGAGACCCAGTACTTC.

The J gene is TRBJ1-2, the V gene TRBV5-4; D call uncertain. From germline, CDR1 is SGHNT and CDR2 YYREEE (reference sequence). The germline V and J ends were trimmed by 1 base and 2 bases, with 12 bases remaining between them. The CDR3 contains 15 residues. The CDR3 loop is CASSLPSGKNYGYTF. In nucleotides, the CDR3 is TGTGCCAGCAGCTTGCCTTCCGGAAAGAACTATGGCTACACCTTC.

This clone has only one observation. The V and J genes are TRBV19 and TRBJ1-1; 7 bases are a match to TRBD1. Germline values: CDR1 LNHDA, CDR2 SQIVND (reference sequence). V was clipped by 6 bases and J by 6 bases; unmatched bases: 13. This CDR3 region has 15 residues. CDR3 coding DNA: TGTGCCAGTAGACCATCCGCAGGGGGGATCTCTGAAGCTTTCTTT. This sequence encodes CASRPSAGGISEAFF.

This clone was counted a few times. The chain's CDR3 is CATSRTGEAFF. CDR3 DNA: TGTGCCACTTCCCGGACAGGGGAAGCTTTCTTT. The genes are TRBV13 and TRBJ1-1; 8 positions match TRBD1. The CDR3 covers 11 residues. V was pared by 10 bases and J by 8 bases, with 6 bases of the junction left unmatched. Germline CDR1 is PRHDT and CDR2 is FYEKMQ (reference sequence).

This clone showed up just a few times. V and J are TRBV10-3 and TRBJ2-7; 8 bases align to TRBD1. The germline V gene has CDR1 ENHRY and CDR2 SYGVKD. Trimming removed 6 bases from V and 1 base from J; junction bases left unmatched: 5. The length of the CDR3 is 14 residues. For the CDR3, the DNA is TGTGCCATCAGGATAACAGGGGGATCCTACGAGCAGTACTTC. It is translated as CAIRITGGSYEQYF.

The chain carries TRBV7-2 and TRBJ1-2; 8 nucleotides agree with TRBD1. CDR3 length: 16 residues. The trim removed 4 bases at V and 0 bases at J, leaving 7 bases unmatched. The germline V gene encodes CDR1 SGHTA and CDR2 FQGNSA. DNA for the CDR3: TGTGCCAGCAGCTCAGACAGGGGCCAAGCTAACTATGGCTACACCTTC. Translated, it gives CASSSDRGQANYGYTF. Full variable domain (remainder filled in from reference TRBV7-2 and TRBJ1-2): GAGVSQSPSNKVTEKGKDVELRCDPISGHTALYWYRQSLGQGLEFLIYFQGNSAPDKSGLPSDRFSAERTGGSVSTLTIQRTQQEDSAVYLCASSSDRGQANYGYTFGSGTRLTVV.

This clone came up many times. The same CDR3 can be traced to other DNA sequences in this sample. This chain links TRBV25-1 with TRBJ1-2; D is unresolved. Trimming removed 7 bases at V and 7 bases at J, with 7 bases between. Germline lookup yields CDR1 MGHDK and CDR2 SYGVNS. This CDR3 comprises 10 residues. The CDR3 nucleotides are TGTGCCAGCAACCTCGGTGGCTACACCTTC. The encoded protein is CASNLGGYTF.

The V and J genes are TRBV29-1 and TRBJ1-1; D call uncertain. Germline V gives CDR1 SQVTM, CDR2 ANQGSEA. V gave up 4 bases and J gave up 2 bases, with 2 bases separating them. The CDR3 is 10 residues long. CDR3 residues: CSVVNTEAFF. DNA for the CDR3: TGCAGCGTTGTCAACACTGAAGCTTTCTTT.

The V and J genes are TRBV4-1 and TRBJ2-5; possibly TRBD2 for D (6 bases). The ends were cut back, 1 base at V and 0 bases at J, with 15 bases in the middle. The CDR3 length is 17 residues. The V gene's germline CDR1 is MGHRA and CDR2 YSYEKL. CDR3 DNA: TGCGCCAGCAGCCAAGTCACGGCGGGAAAGTACCAAGAGACCCAGTACTTC. Translated: CASSQVTAGKYQETQYF.

This chain uses TRBV2 with TRBJ2-7; the D gene is possibly TRBD2 (5 bases). Germline CDR1 and CDR2: SNHLY and FYNNEI. V lost 4 bases, J lost 3 bases, and 16 bases lay in between. The CDR3 runs to 15 residues. CDR3 protein: CASSGGYGSIYEQYF. The CDR3 bases are TGTGCCAGCAGTGGTGGTTATGGGAGCATCTACGAGCAGTACTTC.

The CDR3 coding sequence is TGTGCCAGCAGCCCAATAGGCCACTACAATGAGCAGTTCTTC. Its translation: CASSPIGHYNEQFF. V usage is TRBV7-9 and J usage is TRBJ2-1; D remains ambiguous. V was trimmed by 5 bases and J by 3 bases, leaving 11 bases between them. This CDR3 region has 14 residues. The germline V gene encodes CDR1 SEHNR and CDR2 FQNEAQ (reference sequence).

The chain employs TRBV4-2 and TRBJ2-2; maybe TRBD2 (5 bases). Germline V lookup: CDR1 LGHNA, CDR2 YNFKEQ. V lost 1 base to trimming and J lost 5 bases, with 11 bases between them. The length of the CDR3 is 15 residues. CDR3 DNA sequence: TGTGCCAGCAGCCAAGGTACGGGAACGACCGGGGAGCTGTTTTTT. Its protein product is CASSQGTGTTGELFF.

The V call is TRBV5-6, the J call TRBJ2-7; D remains unclear. This CDR3 region has 13 residues. CDR1 is SGHDT, CDR2 YYEEEE, per germline. V lost 0 bases, J lost 9 bases, and 13 bases lay in between. CDR3 amino acids: CASSLEGLSGQYF. In DNA, the CDR3 is TGTGCCAGCAGCTTGGAAGGTCTTTCGGGGCAGTACTTC.

This clone occurred once. Other DNA sequences of this sample code for an identical CDR3. V is TRBV9 and J is TRBJ2-7; 14 bases align to TRBD2. The CDR3 length is 15 residues. The junction had 3 bases not matched to a gene; V was cut back by 2 bases and J by 5 bases. CDR1 and CDR2 (germline): SGDLS, YYNGEE. CDR3 sequence: CASSVGGLAGDEQYF. CDR3 bases: TGTGCCAGCAGCGTTGGGGGACTAGCGGGAGACGAGCAGTACTTC.

The V and J genes are TRBV28 and TRBJ1-5; TRBD1 matches 7 bases. Unmatched junction bases numbered 2, after V lost 3 bases and J lost 0 bases. The CDR3 loop spans 15 amino acids. Germline V lookup: CDR1 MDHEN, CDR2 SYDVKM. The CDR3 DNA is TGTGCCAGCAGTTTGGGACAGTATAGCAATCAGCCCCAGCATTTT. It is translated as CASSLGQYSNQPQHF.

The chain recombines TRBV9 with TRBJ2-7, with D possibly being TRBD2 (6 bases). The CDR3 has 16 residues. CDR1 is SGDLS and CDR2 is YYNGEE in the germline V gene. Trimming removed 0 bases at V and 5 bases at J, with 18 bases between. The chain's CDR3 is CASSVEIGGIVNEQYF. DNA of the CDR3: TGTGCCAGCAGCGTAGAAATTGGCGGGATAGTCAACGAGCAGTACTTC.

The chain has TRBV19 and TRBJ2-1; D unclear. Germline-derived CDR1 and CDR2 are LNHDA and SQIVND (reference sequence). The ends were cut back, 8 bases at V and 2 bases at J, with 13 bases in the middle. The CDR3 is 14 amino acids. CDR3 nucleotide sequence: TGTGCCAGTCGTCACAGAGCCCCCTACAATGAGCAGTTCTTC. Residues: CASRHRAPYNEQFF.